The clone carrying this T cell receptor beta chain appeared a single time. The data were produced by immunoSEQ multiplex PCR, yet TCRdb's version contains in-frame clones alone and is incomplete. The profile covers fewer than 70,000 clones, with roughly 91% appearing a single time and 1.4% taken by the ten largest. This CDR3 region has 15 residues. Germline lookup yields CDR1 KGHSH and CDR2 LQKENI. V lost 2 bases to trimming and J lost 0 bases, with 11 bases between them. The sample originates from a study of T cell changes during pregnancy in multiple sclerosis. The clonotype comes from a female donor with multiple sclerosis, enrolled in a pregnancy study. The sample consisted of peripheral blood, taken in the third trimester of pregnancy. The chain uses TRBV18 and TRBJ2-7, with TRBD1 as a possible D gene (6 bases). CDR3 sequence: CASSPAGTLSYEQYF. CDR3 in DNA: TGTGCCAGCTCACCAGCCGGGACACTCTCCTACGAGCAGTACTTC.